This TCR beta chain was obtained from a study of blood T cell repertoires in COVID-19. The CDR3 contains 11 residues. Looked up from germline, CDR1 is SGHTA and CDR2 is FQGNSA. V was cut by 7 bases and J by 7 bases, with 10 bases left in between. Produced via immunoSEQ multiplex PCR; TCRdb's table is partial and in-frame only. The profile covers about 180,000 clones, with roughly four fifths appearing a single time and approximately 7.3% taken by the ten largest. Sample: peripheral blood. The sequence was collected from a human donor in a cohort sampled during active COVID-19. The chain links TRBV7-2 to TRBJ1-1; a possible D gene is TRBD1 (5 bases). The CDR3 region is CASTLTVEAFF. The CDR3 DNA sequence: TGTGCCAGCACCTTGACAGTTGAAGCTTTCTTT.